This entry features one T cell receptor (beta chain) sequence. V shed 6 bases and J shed 1 base, with 10 bases lying between them. The CDR3 length is 14 residues. CDR1 is MNHEY, CDR2 SMNVEV, per germline (reference sequence). This entry comes from a study of molecular identifiers for immune sequencing clone quantification. Whole-study context: Naive CD8 cell RNA, from 20,000 or 100,000 cells, was split five ways in replicates, with four sequenced.

TCR libraries were built in bulk with a published protocol and specific TCR primers. Using its own MiXCR run on the PCR reads, TCRdb lists one record per CDR3 protein. Of approximately 500,000 distinct CDR3 sequences listed, under 30% are singletons. The receptor was isolated from a human donor in good health. Some libraries in this study had Jurkat cell RNA spiked in. The genes are TRBV27 and TRBJ2-1, with D possibly being TRBD1 (6 bases). The sequencing input was naive CD8+ T cells from blood, with Jurkat cell RNA spiked in. As for subset: FACS-sorted CD8+CD4-CCR7+CD45RA+ naive T cells. The CDR3 DNA sequence: TGTGCCAGCAGAGGACAGAGTTCCTACAATGAGCAGTTCTTC. Translating it yields CASRGQSSYNEQFF.